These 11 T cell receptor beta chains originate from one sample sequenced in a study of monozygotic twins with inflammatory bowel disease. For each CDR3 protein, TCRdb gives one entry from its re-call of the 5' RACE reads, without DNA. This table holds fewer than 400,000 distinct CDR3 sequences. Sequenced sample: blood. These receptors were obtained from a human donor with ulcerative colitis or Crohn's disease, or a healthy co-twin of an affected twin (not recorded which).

The CDR3 here is CASSYRQGFLTEAFF. This rearrangement joins TRBV5-6 to TRBJ1-1; the D call of TRBD1 rests on TCRdb alone, since no DNA is present to check it. This CDR3 comprises 15 residues. CDR1 and CDR2 (germline): SGHDT, YYEEEE.

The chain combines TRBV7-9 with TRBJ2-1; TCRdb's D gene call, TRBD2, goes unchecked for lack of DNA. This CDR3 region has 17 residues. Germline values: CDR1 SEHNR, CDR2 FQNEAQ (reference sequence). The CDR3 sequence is CASSFRPSGRAWHEQFF.

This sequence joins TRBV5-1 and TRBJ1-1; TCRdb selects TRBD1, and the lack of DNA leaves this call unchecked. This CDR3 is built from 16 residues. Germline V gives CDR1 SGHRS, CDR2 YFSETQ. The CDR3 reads CASSPRTALGGTEAFF.

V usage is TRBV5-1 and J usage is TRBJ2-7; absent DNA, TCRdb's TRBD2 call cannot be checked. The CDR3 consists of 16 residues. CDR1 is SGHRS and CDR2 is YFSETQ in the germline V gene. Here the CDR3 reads CASSSSGLAGSYEQYF.

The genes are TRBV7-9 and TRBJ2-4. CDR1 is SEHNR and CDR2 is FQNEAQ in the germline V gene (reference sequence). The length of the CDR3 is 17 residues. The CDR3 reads CASSLAGAGVAKNIQYF. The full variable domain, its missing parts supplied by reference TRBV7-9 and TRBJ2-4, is DTGVSQNPRHKITKRGQNVTFRCDPISEHNRLYWYRQTLGQGPEFLTYFQNEAQLEKSRLLSDRFSAERPKGSFSTLEIQRTEQGDSAMYLCASSLAGAGVAKNIQYFGAGTRLSVL.

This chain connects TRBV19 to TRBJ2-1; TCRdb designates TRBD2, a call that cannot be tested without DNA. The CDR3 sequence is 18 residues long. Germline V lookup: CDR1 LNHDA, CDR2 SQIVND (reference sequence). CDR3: CASSITGLAGTTYNVQFF.

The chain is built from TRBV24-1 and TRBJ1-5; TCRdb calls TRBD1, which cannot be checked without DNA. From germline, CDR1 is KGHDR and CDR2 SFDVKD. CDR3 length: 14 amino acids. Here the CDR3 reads CATGKGTSNQPQHF.

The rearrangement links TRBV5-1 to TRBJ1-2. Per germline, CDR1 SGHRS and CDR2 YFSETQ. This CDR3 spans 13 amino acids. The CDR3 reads CASSFLTNYGYTF.

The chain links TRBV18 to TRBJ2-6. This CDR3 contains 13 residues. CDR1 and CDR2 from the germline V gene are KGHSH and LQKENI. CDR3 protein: CASSWPGANVLTF.

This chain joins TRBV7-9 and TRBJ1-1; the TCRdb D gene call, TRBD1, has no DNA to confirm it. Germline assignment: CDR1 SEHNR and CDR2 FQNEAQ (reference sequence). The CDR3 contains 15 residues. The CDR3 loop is CASSVGDRENTEAFF.

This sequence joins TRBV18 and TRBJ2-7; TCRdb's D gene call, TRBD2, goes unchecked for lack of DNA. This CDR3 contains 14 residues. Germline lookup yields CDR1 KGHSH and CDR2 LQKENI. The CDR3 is CASSPGDKRYEQYF. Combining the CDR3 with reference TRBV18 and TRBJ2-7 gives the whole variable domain NAGVMQNPRHLVRRRGQEARLRCSPMKGHSHVYWYRQLPEEGLKFMVYLQKENIIDESGMPKERFSAEFPKEGPSILRIQQVVRGDSAAYFCASSPGDKRYEQYFGPGTRLTVT.